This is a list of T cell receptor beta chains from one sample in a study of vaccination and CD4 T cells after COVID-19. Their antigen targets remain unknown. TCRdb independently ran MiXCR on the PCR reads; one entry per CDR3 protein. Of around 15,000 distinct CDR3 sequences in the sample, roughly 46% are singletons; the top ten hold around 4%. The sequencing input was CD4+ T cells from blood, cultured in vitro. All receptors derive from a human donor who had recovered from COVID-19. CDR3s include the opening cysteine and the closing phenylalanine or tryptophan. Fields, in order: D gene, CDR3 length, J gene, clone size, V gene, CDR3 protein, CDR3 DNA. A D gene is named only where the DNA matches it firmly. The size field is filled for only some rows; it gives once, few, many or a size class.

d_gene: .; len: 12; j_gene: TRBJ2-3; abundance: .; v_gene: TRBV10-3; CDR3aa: CASGELTDTQYF; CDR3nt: TGTGCCTCCGGGGAGCTGACAGATACGCAGTATTTT
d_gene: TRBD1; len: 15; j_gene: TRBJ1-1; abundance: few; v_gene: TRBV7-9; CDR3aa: CASSYWTGWTTEAFF; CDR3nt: TGTGCCAGCAGCTACTGGACAGGGTGGACCACTGAAGCTTTCTTT
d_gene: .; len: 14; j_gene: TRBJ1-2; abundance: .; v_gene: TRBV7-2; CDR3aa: CASSLDGTQYGYTF; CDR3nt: TGTGCCAGCAGCCTCGACGGGACACAATATGGCTACACCTTC
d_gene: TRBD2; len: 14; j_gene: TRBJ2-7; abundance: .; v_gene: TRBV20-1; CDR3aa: CSAPGLAGVRVQYF; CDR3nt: TGCAGTGCACCTGGTCTAGCGGGAGTTCGTGTGCAGTACTTC
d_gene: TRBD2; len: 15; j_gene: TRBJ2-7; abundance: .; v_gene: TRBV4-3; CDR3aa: CASSQDWGGNYEQYF; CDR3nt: TGCGCCAGCAGCCAAGATTGGGGGGGGAACTACGAGCAGTACTTC
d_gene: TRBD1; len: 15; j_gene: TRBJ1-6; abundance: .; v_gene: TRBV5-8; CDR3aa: CASSRTGGTNSPLHF; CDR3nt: TGTGCCAGCAGCCGGACAGGGGGTACTAATTCACCCCTCCACTTT
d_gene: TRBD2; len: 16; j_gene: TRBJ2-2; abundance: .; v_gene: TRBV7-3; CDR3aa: CASSLTSGRPPGELFF; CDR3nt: TGTGCCAGCAGCTTAACCAGCGGGAGACCGCCCGGGGAGCTGTTTTTT
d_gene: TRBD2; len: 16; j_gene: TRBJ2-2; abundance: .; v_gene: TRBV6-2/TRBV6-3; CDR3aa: CASTYSSGRYTGELFF; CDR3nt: TGTGCCAGCACCTACTCTAGCGGGAGGTACACCGGGGAGCTGTTTTTT
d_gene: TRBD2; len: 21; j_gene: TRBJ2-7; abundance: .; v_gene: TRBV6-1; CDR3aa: CASSERWGLAGGPIVRDEQYF; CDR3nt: TGTGCCAGCAGTGAAAGGTGGGGACTAGCGGGAGGGCCCATAGTACGTGACGAGCAGTACTTC
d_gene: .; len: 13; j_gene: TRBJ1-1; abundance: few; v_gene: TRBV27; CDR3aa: CASSLSLNTEAFF; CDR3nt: TGTGCCAGCAGTTTAAGCCTGAACACTGAAGCTTTCTTT
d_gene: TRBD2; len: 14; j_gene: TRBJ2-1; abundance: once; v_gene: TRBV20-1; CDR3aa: CSASSGLAVNEQFF; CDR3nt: TGCAGTGCTAGTTCGGGACTAGCGGTCAATGAGCAGTTCTTC
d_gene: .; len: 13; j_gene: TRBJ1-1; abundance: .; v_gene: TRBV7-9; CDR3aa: CASSATGSTEAFF; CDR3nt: TGTGCCAGCAGCGCTACAGGGTCCACTGAAGCTTTCTTT
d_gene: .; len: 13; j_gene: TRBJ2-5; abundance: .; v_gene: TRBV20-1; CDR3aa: CSARPPREQTQYF; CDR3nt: TGCAGTGCTAGACCCCCCAGAGAGCAGACCCAGTACTTC
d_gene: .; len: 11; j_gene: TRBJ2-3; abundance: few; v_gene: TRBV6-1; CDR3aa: CASRSLDTQYF; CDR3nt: TGTGCCAGCAGGTCTTTGGATACGCAGTATTTT
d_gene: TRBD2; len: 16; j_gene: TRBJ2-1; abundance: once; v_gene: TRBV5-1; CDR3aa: CASSPPSSGRKNEQFF; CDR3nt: TGCGCCAGCAGCCCACCGTCGAGCGGGAGGAAGAATGAGCAGTTCTTC
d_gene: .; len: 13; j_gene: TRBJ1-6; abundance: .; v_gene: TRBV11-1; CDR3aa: CASSSEDNSPLHF; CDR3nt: TGTGCCAGCAGCTCGGAGGATAATTCACCCCTCCACTTT
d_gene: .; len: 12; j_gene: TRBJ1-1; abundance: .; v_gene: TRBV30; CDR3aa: CAWSVRYTEAFF; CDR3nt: TGTGCCTGGAGTGTAAGGTACACTGAAGCTTTCTTT
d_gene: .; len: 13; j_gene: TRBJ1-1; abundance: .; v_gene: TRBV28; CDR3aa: CASRSTRNTEAFF; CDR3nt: TGTGCCAGCAGATCGACTCGGAACACTGAAGCTTTCTTT
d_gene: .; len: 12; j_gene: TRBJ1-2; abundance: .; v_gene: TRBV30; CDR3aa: CAWSPQGLGYTF; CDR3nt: TGTGCCTGGAGTCCACAGGGCCTTGGCTACACCTTC
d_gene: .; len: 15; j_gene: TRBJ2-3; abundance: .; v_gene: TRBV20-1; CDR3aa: CSARDAGTPTDTQYF; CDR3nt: TGCAGTGCTAGAGACGCCGGGACACCCACAGATACGCAGTATTTT
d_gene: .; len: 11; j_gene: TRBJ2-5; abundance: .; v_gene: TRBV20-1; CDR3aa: CKAERMETQYF; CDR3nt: TGCAAAGCGGAGAGAATGGAGACCCAGTACTTC
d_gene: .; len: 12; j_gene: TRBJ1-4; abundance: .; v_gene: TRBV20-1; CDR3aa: CSARVREGKLFF; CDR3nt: TGCAGTGCTAGGGTCCGGGAGGGAAAACTGTTTTTT
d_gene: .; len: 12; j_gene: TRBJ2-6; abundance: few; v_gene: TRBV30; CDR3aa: CAWRIGANVLTF; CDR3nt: TGTGCCTGGAGAATTGGGGCCAACGTCCTGACTTTC
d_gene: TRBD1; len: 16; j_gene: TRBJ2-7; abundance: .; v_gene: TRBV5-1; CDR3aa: CASSFTGGGHPREQYF; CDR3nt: TGCGCCAGCAGCTTTACAGGGGGCGGGCATCCTAGGGAGCAGTACTTC
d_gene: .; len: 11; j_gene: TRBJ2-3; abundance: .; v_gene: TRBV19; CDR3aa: CASSHTDTQYF; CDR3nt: TGTGCCAGTAGTCACACAGATACGCAGTATTTT
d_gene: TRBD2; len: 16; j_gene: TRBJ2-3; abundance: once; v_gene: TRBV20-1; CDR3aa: CSAPPMGLAGADTQYF; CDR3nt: TGCAGTGCCCCTCCCATGGGACTAGCGGGAGCAGATACGCAGTATTTT
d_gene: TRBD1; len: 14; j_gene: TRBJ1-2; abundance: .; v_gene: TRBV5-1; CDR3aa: CASSLAQDRAGYTF; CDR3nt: TGCGCCAGCAGCTTGGCCCAGGACAGGGCTGGCTACACCTTC
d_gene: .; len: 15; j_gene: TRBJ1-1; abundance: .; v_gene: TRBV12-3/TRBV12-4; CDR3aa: CASSPNQGRDAEAFF; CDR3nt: TGTGCCAGCAGCCCCAATCAGGGGAGGGATGCTGAAGCTTTCTTT
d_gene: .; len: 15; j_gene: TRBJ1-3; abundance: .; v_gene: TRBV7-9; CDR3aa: CASSSTTGAGNTIYF; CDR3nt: TGTGCCAGCAGCTCCACGACAGGCGCCGGAAACACCATATATTTT
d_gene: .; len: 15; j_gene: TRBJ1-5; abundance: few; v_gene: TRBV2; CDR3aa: CASSEISGSGQPQHF; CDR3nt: TGTGCCAGCAGTGAGATATCTGGGTCAGGGCAGCCCCAGCATTTT
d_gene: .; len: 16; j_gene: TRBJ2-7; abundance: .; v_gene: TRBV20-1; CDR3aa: CSARESQRPLNYEQYF; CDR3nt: TGCAGTGCTAGAGAGTCACAGCGGCCACTTAACTACGAGCAGTACTTC
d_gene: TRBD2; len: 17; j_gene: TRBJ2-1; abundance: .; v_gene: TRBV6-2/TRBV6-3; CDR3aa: CASRVTRGGSSYNEQFF; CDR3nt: TGTGCCAGCAGGGTAACTAGGGGAGGGTCCTCCTACAATGAGCAGTTCTTC
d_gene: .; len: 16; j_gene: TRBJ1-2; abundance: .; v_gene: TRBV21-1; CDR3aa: CASSKLGGGPPGGYTF; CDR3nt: TGTGCCAGCAGCAAACTTGGGGGTGGACCCCCGGGTGGCTACACCTTC
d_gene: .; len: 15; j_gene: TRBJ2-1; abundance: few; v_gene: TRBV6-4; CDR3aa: CASSDSAGSYNEQFF; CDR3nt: TGTGCCAGCAGTGACTCGGCGGGCTCCTACAATGAGCAGTTCTTC
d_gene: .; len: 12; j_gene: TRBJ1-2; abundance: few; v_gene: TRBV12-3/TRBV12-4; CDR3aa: CASSQANYGYTF; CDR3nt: TGTGCCAGCAGCCAGGCAAACTATGGCTACACCTTC
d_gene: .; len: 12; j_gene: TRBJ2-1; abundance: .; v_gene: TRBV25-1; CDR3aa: CASSLPTAEQFF; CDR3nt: TGTGCCAGCAGTCTCCCAACAGCCGAGCAGTTCTTC
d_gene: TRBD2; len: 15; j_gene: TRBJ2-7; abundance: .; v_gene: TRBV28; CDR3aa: CASSFFLAGAGEQYF; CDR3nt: TGTGCCAGCAGTTTTTTCCTAGCGGGAGCGGGCGAGCAGTACTTC
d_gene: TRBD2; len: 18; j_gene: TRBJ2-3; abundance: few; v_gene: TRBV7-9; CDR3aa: CASRPRLAGRKSTDTQYF; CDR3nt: TGTGCCAGCAGGCCGCGGCTAGCGGGACGGAAGAGCACAGATACGCAGTATTTT
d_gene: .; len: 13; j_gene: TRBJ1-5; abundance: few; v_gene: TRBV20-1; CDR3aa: CSANTQGIEPQHF; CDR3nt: TGCAGTGCTAACACTCAGGGCATTGAGCCCCAGCATTTT
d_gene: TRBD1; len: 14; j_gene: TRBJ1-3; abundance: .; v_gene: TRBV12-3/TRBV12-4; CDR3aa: CASSRDSSGNTIYF; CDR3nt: TGTGCCAGCAGCCGGGACAGCTCTGGAAACACCATATATTTT
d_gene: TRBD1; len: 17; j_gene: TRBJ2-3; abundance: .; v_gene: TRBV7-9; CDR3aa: CASSFRTGVTRTDTQYF; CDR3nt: TGTGCCAGCAGCTTCCGGACAGGGGTCACTCGCACAGATACGCAGTATTTT
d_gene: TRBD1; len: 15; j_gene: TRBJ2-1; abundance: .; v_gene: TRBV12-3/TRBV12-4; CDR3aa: CASRPTGGYYNEQFF; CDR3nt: TGTGCCAGCAGGCCGACAGGGGGTTACTACAATGAGCAGTTCTTC
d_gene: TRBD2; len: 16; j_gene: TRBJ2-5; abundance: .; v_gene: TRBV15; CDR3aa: CATRPGTSGRGETQYF; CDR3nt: TGTGCCACCAGGCCTGGGACTAGCGGGAGAGGGGAGACCCAGTACTTC
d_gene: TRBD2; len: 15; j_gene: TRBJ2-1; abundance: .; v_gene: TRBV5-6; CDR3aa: CASSLFLAGYNEQFF; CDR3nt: TGTGCCAGCAGCTTGTTTCTAGCGGGTTACAATGAGCAGTTCTTC
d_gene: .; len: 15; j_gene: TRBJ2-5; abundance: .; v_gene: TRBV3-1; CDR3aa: CASSTGTDRRETQYF; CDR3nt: TGTGCCAGCAGCACCGGGACCGACAGAAGAGAGACCCAGTACTTC
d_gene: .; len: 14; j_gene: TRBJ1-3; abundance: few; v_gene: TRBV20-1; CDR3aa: CSARIFQAGNTIYF; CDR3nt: TGCAGTGCTAGAATTTTCCAGGCTGGAAACACCATATATTTT
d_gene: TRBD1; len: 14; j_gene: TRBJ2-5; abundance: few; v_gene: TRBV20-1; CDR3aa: CSARIGQGVATQYF; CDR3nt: TGCAGTGCTAGAATCGGACAGGGAGTAGCGACCCAGTACTTC
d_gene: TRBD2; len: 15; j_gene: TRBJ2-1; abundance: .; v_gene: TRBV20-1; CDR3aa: CSALHSAGGGNEQFF; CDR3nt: TGCAGTGCCCTACACTCCGCGGGAGGAGGGAATGAGCAGTTCTTC
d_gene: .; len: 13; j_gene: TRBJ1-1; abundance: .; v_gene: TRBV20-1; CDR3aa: CSAPGRGWTEAFF; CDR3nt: TGCAGTGCTCCGGGACGTGGGTGGACTGAAGCTTTCTTT
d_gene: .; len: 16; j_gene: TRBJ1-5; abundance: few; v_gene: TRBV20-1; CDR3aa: CSARRAGAGSNQPQHF; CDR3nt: TGCAGTGCTAGAAGAGCAGGGGCGGGTAGCAATCAGCCCCAGCATTTT
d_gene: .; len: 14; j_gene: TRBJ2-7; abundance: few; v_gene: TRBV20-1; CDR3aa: CSASPMTESYEQYF; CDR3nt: TGCAGTGCTAGCCCTATGACGGAAAGCTACGAGCAGTACTTC
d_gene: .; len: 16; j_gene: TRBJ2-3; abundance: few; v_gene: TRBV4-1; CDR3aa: CASSPGPLSGTDTQYF; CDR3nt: TGCGCCAGCAGCCCGGGACCCCTTTCAGGCACAGATACGCAGTATTTT